A selection of T cell receptor beta chains follows, all from one sample in a study of T cells in localized non-small cell lung cancer. The method was immunoSEQ multiplex PCR; TCRdb's version includes in-frame clones alone and lacks a portion of them. The sample gives 75,000 to 85,000 clones, about 84% of which show up once; 7.5% to 10% is in the top ten. The sequenced sample was peripheral blood, obtained before any cancer treatment. These receptors all stem from an older female donor with stage I lung adenocarcinoma. CDR3s include the opening cysteine and the closing phenylalanine or tryptophan. D genes are given only for firm matches. Expanded clones are given a class, and other clones once, few, many or no size at all.

D	size	V	J	CDR3	DNA
-	-	TRBV9	TRBJ2-1	CASSVGRGHYNEQFF	TGTGCCAGCAGCGTCGGGAGGGGGCATTACAATGAGCAGTTCTTC
TRBD1	once	TRBV6-1	TRBJ2-7	CASRQGLLREQYF	TGTGCCAGCAGACAGGGGTTACTGCGGGAGCAGTACTTC
-	few	TRBV29-1	TRBJ1-1	CSVAEGSAEAFF	TGCAGCGTGGCGGAAGGTTCGGCTGAAGCTTTCTTT
-	-	TRBV6-6	TRBJ2-5	CASSSVETQYF	TGTGCCAGCAGTTCCGTGGAGACCCAGTACTTC
-	-	TRBV9	TRBJ2-7	CASSPSLRDEQYF	TGTGCCAGCAGCCCTTCGCTCAGGGACGAGCAGTACTTC
TRBD2	-	TRBV4-1	TRBJ2-5	CASSQVGGGETQYF	TGCGCCAGCAGCCAAGTTGGGGGGGGTGAGACCCAGTACTTC
TRBD1	-	TRBV5-4	TRBJ1-2	CASSLAGRGFYGYTF	TGTGCCAGCAGCTTGGCCGGCAGGGGGTTCTATGGCTACACCTTC
TRBD2	-	TRBV9	TRBJ2-3	CASSARAGGTDTQYF	TGTGCCAGCAGCGCCCGGGCGGGAGGCACAGATACGCAGTATTTT
-	-	TRBV7-2	TRBJ1-2	CASSELTLTGHYGYTF	TGTGCCAGCTCTGAGCTCACCTTAACAGGGCACTATGGCTACACCTTC
-	-	TRBV6-5	TRBJ1-2	CASTSGHPFGYTF	TGTGCCAGCACCTCGGGACACCCCTTTGGCTACACCTTC
-	-	TRBV29-1	TRBJ1-1	CSAAGLGLTEAFF	TGCAGCGCCGCCGGACTCGGGCTGACTGAAGCTTTCTTT
-	-	TRBV6-1	TRBJ1-1	CASSASGNTEAFF	TGTGCCAGCAGTGCCTCAGGGAACACTGAAGCTTTCTTT
-	-	TRBV30	TRBJ2-7	CAWSVGEKKLYEQYF	TGTGCCTGGAGTGTCGGGGAGAAAAAGCTCTACGAGCAGTACTTC
-	-	TRBV19	TRBJ2-2	CASMRRNTGELFF	TGTGCCAGTATGAGGCGGAACACCGGGGAGCTGTTTTTT
-	-	TRBV30	TRBJ2-1	CAWSVGPNEQFF	TGTGCCTGGAGTGTAGGGCCTAATGAGCAGTTCTTC